The sequence of this T cell receptor (beta chain) was determined in a study of immune cell composition in non-small cell lung cancer (dated by TCRdb to about 2017). Broadly, across the study: To assign histologic subtype, which was mostly lung adenocarcinoma or squamous cell carcinoma, H&E was combined with p63, CK5, Napsin A and TTF-1 immunohistochemistry. Using Adaptive Biotechnologies, the researchers ran TCR-beta sequencing on around 35 paired NSCLC tumour and non-adjacent lung specimens, along with about two dozen tumour-only specimens. Supplementary cohort #1 consisted of about 11 lung adenocarcinoma cases with paired tumour/lung TCR-beta sequencing and with TIL populations generated to assess tumour reactivity. Several tumour specimens with TCR-beta data were of rare histological subtypes and were excluded from the subtype comparisons.

TCR-beta CDR3 regions were amplified from genomic DNA by a two-step multiplex PCR, with the second step adding Illumina-compatible adaptors. As a commercial immunoSEQ service, TCR-beta immunosequencing was carried out on an Illumina platform. The authors processed their data as follows. Repertoires were summarised as Top 10 Clones, the percentage of T-cell templates from the ten most frequent sequences, and productive clonality. Productive clonality had a range of 0 to 1, where 1 means a monoclonal population. Tumour-associated clones were defined as sequences comprising at least 0.1% of tumour T-cell templates but absent from matched non-adjacent lung, identified via log10 scatter plots. Two-group comparisons used Student's t-tests, stages used ANOVA, and relationships used linear regression, analysed in GraphPad Prism7 and R. Sourced from immuneACCESS, this table was stored by TCRdb with only in-frame sequences that have V and J called. A share of the clones is absent; for the studies checked, an unresolved V gene accounts for under half, and the remainder has no known explanation. The V and J calls and clone size come from that table; D and trimming were worked out from the DNA. This sample comprises about 5,100 clones, 80% to 90% of them detected only once. Jointly, the top ten make up 8% to 10% of the sample.

From its cysteine to its phenylalanine, the CDR3 spans 13 amino acids. Solely the CDR3 DNA is kept, with 39 bases framed from the first base. CDR1 and CDR2 (SNHLY, FYNNEI) derive from the germline V gene. V sheds 4 bases and J sheds 2 bases, leaving 9 bases between their ends. This clone has only a few counts. Its antigen specificity is not known. Per-base quality was not reported, and no clone a single base away is much larger than it. What the research found in general, with its limitations: Nearly half of NSCLC cases had tumour-associated clones >0.5%, found in around a third of adenocarcinomas compared with around 75% of squamous carcinomas. The reactivity cohort was only approximately ten cases, and tumour-reactive clones were not shown to share sequences with the dominant in vivo tumour-associated clones. No significant correlation was found between tumour TCR-beta clonality and smoking pack-years. Compared with lung adenocarcinoma tumours, lung squamous cell carcinoma showed significantly higher Top 10 clone scores and productive clonality. Across approximately ten adenocarcinoma cases, TIL tumour reactivity correlated strongly with maximal tumour-associated clone frequency but not with overall clonality.

From frozen aliquots of unsorted single-cell suspensions, genomic DNA was isolated using the QIAamp DNA kit. The tumour samples consisted of surgically resected non-small cell lung cancer tissue. Tissues were received within 2 hours of resection and were immediately processed into single-cell suspensions. Tissue was broken up mechanically, digested enzymatically with DNase I, collagenase I and hyaluronidase for 25 to 35 minutes at 37 degrees C, and then filtered and RBC-lysed. The chain was built from TRBV2 and TRBJ2-7; perhaps TRBD1 is the D gene, with 5 bases matching. This TCR derives from a human donor with non-small cell lung cancer. Sequencing was carried out using lung tumor tissue. The sequenced DNA is TGTGCCAGCAGTGCGCAGGGTCCCTACGAGCAGTACTTC. It codes for CASSAQGPYEQYF.